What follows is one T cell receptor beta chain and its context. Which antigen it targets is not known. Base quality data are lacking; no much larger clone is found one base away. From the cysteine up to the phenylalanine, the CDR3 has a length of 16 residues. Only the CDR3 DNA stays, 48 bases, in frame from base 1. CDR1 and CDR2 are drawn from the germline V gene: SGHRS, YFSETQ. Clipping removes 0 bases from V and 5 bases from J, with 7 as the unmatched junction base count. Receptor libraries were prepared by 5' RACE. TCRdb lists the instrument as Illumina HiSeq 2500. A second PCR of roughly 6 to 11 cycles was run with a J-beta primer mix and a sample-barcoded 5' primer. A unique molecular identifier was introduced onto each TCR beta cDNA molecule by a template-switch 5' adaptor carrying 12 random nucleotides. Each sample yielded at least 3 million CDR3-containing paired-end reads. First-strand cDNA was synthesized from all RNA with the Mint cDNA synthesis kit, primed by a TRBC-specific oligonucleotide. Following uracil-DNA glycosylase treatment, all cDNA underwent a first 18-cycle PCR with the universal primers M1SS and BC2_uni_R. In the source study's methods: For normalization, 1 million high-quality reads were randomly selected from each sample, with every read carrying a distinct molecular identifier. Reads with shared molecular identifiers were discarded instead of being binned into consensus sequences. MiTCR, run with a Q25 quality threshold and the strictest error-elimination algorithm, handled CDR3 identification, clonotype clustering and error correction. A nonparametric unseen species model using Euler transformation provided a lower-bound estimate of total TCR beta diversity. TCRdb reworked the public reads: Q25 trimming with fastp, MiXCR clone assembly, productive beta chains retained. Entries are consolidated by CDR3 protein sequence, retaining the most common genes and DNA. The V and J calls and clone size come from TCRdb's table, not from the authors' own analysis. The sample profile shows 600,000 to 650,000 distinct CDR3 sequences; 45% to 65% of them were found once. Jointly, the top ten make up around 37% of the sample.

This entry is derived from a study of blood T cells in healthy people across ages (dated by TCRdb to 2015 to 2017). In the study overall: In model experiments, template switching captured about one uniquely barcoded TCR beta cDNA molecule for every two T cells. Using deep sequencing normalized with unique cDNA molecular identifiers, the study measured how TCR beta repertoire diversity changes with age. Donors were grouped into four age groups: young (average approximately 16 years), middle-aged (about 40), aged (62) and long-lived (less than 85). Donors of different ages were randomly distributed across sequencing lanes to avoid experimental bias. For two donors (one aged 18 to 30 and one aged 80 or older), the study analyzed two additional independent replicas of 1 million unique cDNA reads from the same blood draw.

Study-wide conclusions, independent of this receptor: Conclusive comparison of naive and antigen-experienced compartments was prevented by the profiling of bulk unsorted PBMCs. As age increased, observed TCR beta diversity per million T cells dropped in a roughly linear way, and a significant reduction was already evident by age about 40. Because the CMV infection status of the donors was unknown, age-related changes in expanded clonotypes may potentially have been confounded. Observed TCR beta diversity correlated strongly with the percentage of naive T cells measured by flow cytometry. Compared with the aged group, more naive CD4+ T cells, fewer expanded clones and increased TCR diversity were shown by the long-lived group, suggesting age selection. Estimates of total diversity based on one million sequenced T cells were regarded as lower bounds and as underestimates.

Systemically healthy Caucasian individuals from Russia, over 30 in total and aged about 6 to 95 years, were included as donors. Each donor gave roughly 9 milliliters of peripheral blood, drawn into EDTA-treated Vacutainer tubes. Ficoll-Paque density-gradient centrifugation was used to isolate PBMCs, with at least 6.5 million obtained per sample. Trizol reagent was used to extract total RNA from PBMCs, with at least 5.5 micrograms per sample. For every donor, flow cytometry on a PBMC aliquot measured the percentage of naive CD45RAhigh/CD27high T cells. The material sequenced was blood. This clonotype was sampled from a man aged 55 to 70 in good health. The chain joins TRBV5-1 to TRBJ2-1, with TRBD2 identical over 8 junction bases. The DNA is TGCGCCAGCAGCTTGGTGGGTAGCGGGACAAACAATGAGCAGTTCTTC. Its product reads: CASSLVGSGTNNEQFF.